This T cell receptor (beta chain) was profiled in a study of blood T cell repertoires in COVID-19 (dated by TCRdb to the early 2020s). At the level of the whole study: The collaborator samples originated in the United States, Italy and Spain and spanned the acute and convalescent phases of COVID-19. A de-identified subject ID, COVID-19 status, age in years and sex were almost always included in the sample metadata. Where available, HLA class I and class II types were taken from metadata supplied by the sample provider and were not determined by assay-based typing. The samples were drawn from two sources: the first 160 participants of the ongoing ImmuneRACE study, and 950 to 1,500 subjects contributed by 6 global collaborators. The repertoires were released in a freely available public database intended as a resource for research on the immune response to SARS-CoV-2. The material from the prospective study consisted of cDNA or gDNA derived from T cells, B-cell-depleted T cells, or PBMCs. The dataset comprised deeply sampled blood TCRbeta repertoires from subjects exposed to, actively infected with, or recovered from COVID-19. General findings and caveats noted by the study authors: The amount of clinical and demographic metadata varied by source and participant and was provided uncurated.

The collaborating institutions used their own protocols to collect whole blood in K2EDTA tubes. Collaborator samples were shipped for TCRbeta analysis as frozen whole blood, isolated PBMCs, or DNA extracted from either sample type. V and J lose 4 bases and 3 bases, and a span of 16 bases separates them. Per the germline V gene, SGHRS is the CDR1 and YFSETQ is the CDR2. The CDR3 goes from the cysteine to the phenylalanine over 15 residues. Of the read, only the CDR3 DNA is kept; its 45 bases are in frame from base 1. As regards this clone: It has no known antigen specificity. No much larger clonotype is one base removed from it; base qualities were not supplied.

TCRbeta CDR3 regions were amplified from genomic DNA by means of the immunoSEQ Assay, a bias-controlled multiplex PCR. On the authors' methods: The number of nucleated cells in each sample was estimated by amplification of reference gene primers within the assay. To quantify the absolute abundance of each unique TCRbeta CDR3 rearrangement, sequence reads were collapsed and filtered. For each sample, productive Simpson clonality was calculated as the square root of Simpson's diversity index over productive rearrangements. Not all clones reach the TCRdb copy of this immuneACCESS table, which keeps in-frame sequences only. Checked studies attribute under half of the gap to unresolved V genes and leave the rest unexplained. Clonal size and the V and J genes are those of that table, whereas D and trimming came from the DNA. This sample has about 160,000 clones in its table, and 85% to 90% of those were observed once. Together, the top ten hold about 7% of the sample.

The sequence derives from a man aged 50 or older with active or convalescent COVID-19. The rearrangement joined TRBV5-1 to TRBJ1-2; the D gene identity is not certain. The sequenced material came from peripheral blood. Here is the DNA: TGCGCCAGCAGCCCCACCGGCGAGGAGGACTATGGCTACACCTTC. Its translation reads: CASSPTGEEDYGYTF.